Described below is a single TCR beta chain sequence and its context. There is no known antigen for this receptor. No much larger clone is present one base from it, and per-base qualities are unavailable. The sample originates from a study of CD8+ T cells in alopecia areata (dated by TCRdb to the late 2010s). Concerning the study at large: The treated patients, all with moderate-to-severe alopecia areata, were enrolled in an open-label pilot trial of oral tofacitinib given at 5 to 10 mg twice daily. Patients stayed on tofacitinib for 6 to 18 months and then had 6 months of follow-up off drug so that delayed response and recurrence could be assessed. Disease severity in treated patients was measured with the SALT score, which quantifies the percentage of affected scalp surface area. To study T cell clonal expansion in alopecia areata, the researchers applied high-throughput TCRbeta sequencing to both the C3H/HeJ mouse model and human patients. In humans, TCRbeta sequencing was performed on scalp tissue and on sorted CD4+ and CD8+ peripheral blood T cells from healthy controls and from patients with patchy or totalis/universalis alopecia areata. Biopsies were taken from tofacitinib-treated patients at baseline and at 4 and 24 weeks of treatment, and a later scalp biopsy was taken in several of the tofacitinib-treated patients. Clonality in the scalp was compared among normal scalp (n=4), patchy alopecia areata scalp (n=8), and alopecia totalis/universalis scalp (n=8). RNA was extracted with the PAXgene miRNA kit for fixed scalp, the miRNeasy kit for PBMCs, and the RNeasy kit for mouse skin. TCRbeta CDR3 regions were amplified by immunoSEQ multiplex PCR using 35 Vbeta forward and 13 Jbeta reverse primers.

The sample's time point label, decoded: about 4 weeks on oral tofacitinib. The sample's treatment or condition, from its label and the paper: oral pan-JAK inhibitor, 5-10 mg twice daily. From alopecia areata patients, peripheral blood was collected along with lesional scalp punch biopsies. PBMCs were isolated by density centrifugation and stained for CD3, CD4 and CD8, after which CD4+ and CD8+ T cells were sorted on a FACSAria. Paper-wide results and their limitations: During tofacitinib treatment, many expanded lesional clones remained in scalp and blood, and this persistence may partly explain relapse after treatment is stopped. Because the treated cohort was small and included a single nonresponder, larger studies are needed to assess links between baseline CD8+ expansion and response. Unlike mouse skin, which is dominated by gammadelta T cells, normal human skin has resident alphabeta T cells that are also sequenced, and this complicates analysis of the scalp TCR repertoire. Shared TCR sequences between patients were less evident than in mice, which may be partly attributable to HLA diversity in the patient population. Lesional scalp, especially in alopecia totalis/universalis, showed higher clonality and more expanded CD8+ clones than normal scalp, suggesting antigenic drive. Tofacitinib significantly lowered scalp clonality and the number of expanded CD8+ clones among the top 100 scalp clones.

The protocol used for the library was the immunoSEQ multiplex PCR assay. For TCR sequencing, RNA was extracted from every sample and reverse transcribed into cDNA to serve as template. SuperScript III was used for first-strand cDNA synthesis, primed with a 2:1 mix of oligo-dT and random hexamers. A synthetic immune receptor repertoire was used to gauge amplification bias, and whatever bias remained was removed computationally. As for the original processing: Raw reads were preprocessed to remove errors, and CDR3 was defined according to IMGT conventions as the region from the conserved cysteine to phenylalanine. Clonality was computed by normalizing Shannon entropy by log2 of the number of productive unique TCRs and subtracting the result from 1. Whether each scalp clone was CD4 or CD8 was inferred by checking scalp TCRbeta sequences against the CD4 and CD8 repertoires from sorted blood. TCRdb took this table from immuneACCESS and kept in-frame rearrangements with V and J called. Such tables lack part of the clones; where checked against another copy, unresolved V genes explain under half of the gap, and the rest is unexplained. That table is the source of V, J and clone size, and D and trimming were worked out from the DNA. The sample records about 160,000 clones, around three fifths of which are singletons. Over 0.85% of the sample belongs to the ten largest clones.

Its CDR3 holds 15 amino acids, cysteine through phenylalanine. Kept here is only the CDR3 DNA, which spans 45 bases and is read in frame from base 1. The CDR1 and CDR2 encoded by the germline V gene are SGHRS and YFSETQ. V is reduced by 0 bases and J by 4 bases, leaving a spacing of 11 bases between them. Sample: CD4+ T cells sorted from blood, taken at week 4, from a patient treated with tofacitinib. This TCR was sampled from a human donor with alopecia areata. The chain is encoded by TRBV5-1 joined to TRBJ2-1, with the D gene too uncertain to name. CDR3 reads: CASSLAAREYNEQFF. The DNA sequence follows: TGCGCCAGCAGCTTGGCGGCTAGAGAATACAATGAGCAGTTCTTC.